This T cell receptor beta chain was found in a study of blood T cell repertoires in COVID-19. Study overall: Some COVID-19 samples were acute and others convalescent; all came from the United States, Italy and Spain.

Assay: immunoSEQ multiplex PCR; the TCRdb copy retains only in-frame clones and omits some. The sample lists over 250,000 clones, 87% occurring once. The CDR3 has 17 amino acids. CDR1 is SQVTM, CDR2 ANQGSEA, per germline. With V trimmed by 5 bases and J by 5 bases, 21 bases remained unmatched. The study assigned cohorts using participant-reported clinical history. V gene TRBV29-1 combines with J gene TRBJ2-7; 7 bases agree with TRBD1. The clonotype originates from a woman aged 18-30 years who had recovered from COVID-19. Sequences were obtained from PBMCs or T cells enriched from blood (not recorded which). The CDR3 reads CSVLTGKIPPGVHEQYF. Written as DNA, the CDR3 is TGCAGCGTTCTGACAGGGAAAATTCCACCGGGTGTCCACGAGCAGTACTTC.